This T cell receptor (beta chain) was sequenced during a study of blood T cell repertoires in COVID-19. Trimming stripped 4 bases from V and 5 bases from J, with 7 bases between. Looked up from germline, CDR1 is SGDLS and CDR2 is YYNGEE. The CDR3 extends over 12 amino acids. As handled by the study authors: From reference gene primer amplification, estimates of nucleated cell counts were derived. Here immunoSEQ multiplex PCR was the method, and the copy in TCRdb shows in-frame clones only, minus some. D and trimming were read from the DNA, whereas the V and J calls and clone size are those reported in that table. The sample has around 300,000 clones, 88% seen once.

The chain employs TRBV9 and TRBJ2-1; D ambiguous. What was sequenced was PBMCs or T cells enriched from blood (not recorded which). This receptor was obtained from a woman in her sixties or seventies in a cohort exposed to, infected with or recovered from COVID-19 (not recorded which). CDR3 residues: CASSLSNNEQFF. Written as DNA, the CDR3 is TGTGCCAGCAGCCTTAGCAACAATGAGCAGTTCTTC.